The table lists the clone carrying this T cell receptor (beta chain) with a few counts. The data are from a study of T cells in Graves' hyperthyroidism and ophthalmopathy. This CDR3 has 16 residues. With V trimmed by 8 bases and J by 2 bases, 6 bases remained unmatched. Per the germline V gene, CDR1 is SEHNR and CDR2 is FQNEAQ (reference sequence). Amplification yielded TCR beta CDR3 regions, with RNA transcripts as the source. In the first-round RT-PCR of the TCR CDR3, the HTBI primer set was used. TCRdb processed the multiplex PCR reads anew with MiXCR; each CDR3 protein has one entry. The table includes fewer than 650,000 distinct CDR3 sequences, 14% detected once. Any patient presenting with uncontrolled infection, other autoimmune disease, pregnancy or lactation was left out.

Sequenced material: blood. The V and J genes are TRBV7-9 and TRBJ2-7, with TRBD2 matching 16 bases. This clonotype was sampled from a young woman with Graves' ophthalmopathy. The CDR3 is CASLGLAGGPPYEQYF. The CDR3 DNA follows: TGTGCCAGCCTGGGACTAGCGGGAGGGCCACCCTACGAGCAGTACTTC.